Each of the 30 T cell receptor beta chains below was sequenced from the same sample in a study of CD8 T cells in acute hepatitis C reinfection. As to time point: naive CD8 control sorted from an acute-time-point sample. Some clones are missing from TCRdb's copy, which holds only in-frame ones; the method was immunoSEQ multiplex PCR. The sample lists 30,000 to 40,000 clones, approximately 87% seen once, with 0.5% in the top ten. Sequencing was performed on naive CD8+ T cells from PBMCs. The receptors originated from a man aged 30 to 39 with chronic hepatitis C.

The V gene is TRBV7-9, the J gene TRBJ2-7; TRBD1 matches at 10 bases. CDR1 is SEHNR and CDR2 is FQNEAQ in the germline V gene (reference sequence). With 4 bases clipped from V and 2 bases from J, the junction kept 8 bases outside the gene matches. The CDR3 runs 16 residues. CDR3 residues: CASSSAGTGDPYEQYF. For the CDR3, the DNA is TGTGCCAGCAGCTCCGCCGGGACAGGGGACCCCTACGAGCAGTACTTC.

This sequence joins TRBV9 and TRBJ1-5; no clear D. The germline V gene encodes CDR1 SGDLS and CDR2 YYNGEE. With 3 bases removed from V and 3 bases from J, the gap between germline ends came to 7 bases. The CDR3 is 13 residues long. Here the CDR3 DNA reads TGTGCCAGCAGCGCGGGCCACAATCAGCCCCAGCATTTT. This gives the protein CASSAGHNQPQHF.

The rearrangement joins TRBV6-6 to TRBJ1-1, with D perhaps matching TRBD1 (5 bases). V lost 6 bases, J lost 1 base, and 12 bases lay in between. Germline assignment: CDR1 MNHNY and CDR2 SVGAGI (reference sequence). The CDR3 consists of 14 residues. The CDR3 DNA reads as TGTGCCAGCAGCCCTTATCAGGGGAACACTGAAGCTTTCTTT. As protein: CASSPYQGNTEAFF.

The J gene is TRBJ2-7, the V gene TRBV2; D remains unclear. V dropped 3 bases and J dropped 0 bases, with 6 bases sitting between them. CDR1 and CDR2 (germline): SNHLY, FYNNEI. This CDR3 is built from 13 residues. The CDR3 region has the DNA TGTGCCAGCAGTGATGAAGGCTCCTACGAGCAGTACTTC. Protein product: CASSDEGSYEQYF.

The chain joins TRBV7-9 to TRBJ1-1; no firm D call. Trimming took off 0 bases at V and 8 bases at J, with 7 bases between the two ends. From germline, CDR1 is SEHNR and CDR2 FQNEAQ (reference sequence). This CDR3 has 12 residues. CDR3 DNA sequence: TGTGCCAGCAGCTTAGCGCCCAACGAAGCTTTCTTT. Amino acids: CASSLAPNEAFF.

Here the CDR3 DNA reads TGTGCCAGCAGTGAAGACGGGAGCTACAATGAGCAGTTCTTC. Translating gives CASSEDGSYNEQFF. V usage is TRBV6-1 and J usage is TRBJ2-1, with D possibly being TRBD2 (6 bases). CDR1 MNHNS and CDR2 SASEGT come from the germline V gene. V lost 1 base, J lost 3 bases, and 7 bases lay in between. CDR3 length: 14 amino acids.

In this sample, this clone turned up a few times. Here the CDR3 DNA reads TGTGCCAGTACCACGACAGGCATGGGGCGCCCCCAGCATTTT. This codes for CASTTTGMGRPQHF. V usage is TRBV19 and J usage is TRBJ1-5; TRBD1 might be the D (6 bases). In germline, CDR1 is LNHDA, CDR2 SQIVND (reference sequence). Trimming removed 7 bases from V and 10 bases from J, with 20 bases in between. The CDR3 covers 14 residues.

DNA for the CDR3: TGTGCCAGCAATCATGCAGGGGAGGCAACTGAAGCTTTCTTT. Translated, it gives CASNHAGEATEAFF. The rearrangement links TRBV6-1 to TRBJ1-1, with D possibly being TRBD1 (6 bases). The CDR3 is made up of 14 amino acids. Per germline, CDR1 MNHNS and CDR2 SASEGT. The germline V and J ends were trimmed by 7 bases and 5 bases, with 17 bases remaining between them.

The CDR3 reads CASSFGQGTYEQYF. The DNA for the CDR3 is TGTGCCAGCAGTTTTGGACAGGGAACCTACGAGCAGTACTTC. The genes are TRBV28 and TRBJ2-7; 8 nucleotides match TRBD1. Germline-derived CDR1 and CDR2 are MDHEN and SYDVKM. Trimming removed 3 bases from V and 2 bases from J; junction bases left unmatched: 3. This CDR3 is built from 14 residues.

The chain recombines TRBV4-1 with TRBJ2-1, with TRBD1 identical over 8 bases. The CDR3 covers 15 residues. The trim removed 0 bases at V and 8 bases at J, leaving 6 bases unmatched. Germline V gives CDR1 MGHRA, CDR2 YSYEKL. This CDR3 is CASSQEDREVDEQFF. Here the CDR3 DNA reads TGCGCCAGCAGCCAAGAGGACAGGGAAGTTGATGAGCAGTTCTTC.

This chain connects TRBV7-9 to TRBJ1-2, with 7 bases matching TRBD1. The CDR3 loop spans 14 amino acids. The V gene's germline CDR1 is SEHNR and CDR2 FQNEAQ (reference sequence). Trimming cost V 5 bases and J 9 bases; bases outside gene matches: 12. CDR3 nucleotide sequence: TGTGCCAGCAGCCTCCTCACAGGGGATCGCAGCTACACCTTC. Translation: CASSLLTGDRSYTF.

The chain has TRBV19 and TRBJ1-5; no definite D call. The CDR3 consists of 14 residues. Trimming cost V 2 bases and J 5 bases, with 10 bases left between them. Per germline, CDR1 LNHDA and CDR2 SQIVND (reference sequence). This CDR3 reads CASSISGIYQPQHF. The CDR3 bases are TGTGCCAGTAGTATATCGGGGATCTATCAGCCCCAGCATTTT. The whole variable domain, remainder taken from reference TRBV19 and TRBJ1-5, is DGGITQSPKYLFRKEGQNVTLSCEQNLNHDAMYWYRQDPGQGLRLIYYSQIVNDFQKGDIAEGYSVSREKKESFPLTVTSAQKNPTAFYLCASSISGIYQPQHFGDGTRLSIL.

The V call is TRBV6-1, the J call TRBJ1-2; 9 positions agree with TRBD1. The V gene's germline CDR1 is MNHNS and CDR2 SASEGT. With 7 bases clipped from V and 6 bases from J, the junction kept 6 bases outside the gene matches. CDR3 length: 13 amino acids. The CDR3 DNA reads TGTGCCAGCACCTGGACAGGGGATGATGGCTACACCTTC. It codes for CASTWTGDDGYTF.

The rearrangement links TRBV10-3 to TRBJ2-4, with no clear D. The V end lost 10 bases, the J end lost 0 bases, and 16 bases lay between the germline ends. CDR3 length equals 15 residues. CDR1 and CDR2 (germline): ENHRY, SYGVKD. CDR3 coding DNA: TGTGCCAACCATAACACGGTACTAGCCAAAAACATTCAGTACTTC. It translates to CANHNTVLAKNIQYF.

This rearrangement joins TRBV9 to TRBJ2-7; possibly TRBD2 for D (5 bases). The CDR3 is 14 residues long. Trimming left V 3 bases short and J 0 bases short, with 10 bases between. CDR1 is SGDLS, CDR2 YYNGEE, per germline. DNA of the CDR3: TGTGCCAGCAGCGGAACTAGGAGCTCCTACGAGCAGTACTTC. This sequence encodes CASSGTRSSYEQYF.

The J gene is TRBJ1-1, the V gene TRBV27, with 7 bases identical to TRBD1. Germline lookup yields CDR1 MNHEY and CDR2 SMNVEV (reference sequence). The CDR3 is made up of 13 amino acids. Trimming at V came to 5 bases and at J to 4 bases, leaving 4 bases not matched to a gene. In nucleotides, the CDR3 is TGTGCCAGCAGTCCAGGGGGGATCACTGAAGCTTTCTTT. It translates to CASSPGGITEAFF.

The rearrangement uses TRBV2 and TRBJ2-7; TRBD1 aligns across 10 bases. CDR3 length: 14 residues. V dropped 6 bases and J dropped 0; count of bases not matched to a gene: 2. Germline V CDR1 and CDR2: SNHLY, FYNNEI. The DNA for the CDR3 is TGTGCCAGCAGCAGGGACAGGGGCTCCTACGAGCAGTACTTC. It yields the protein CASSRDRGSYEQYF.

This clone has a single count. The chain is built from TRBV2 and TRBJ2-1, with 9 bases aligning to TRBD1. CDR3 length equals 15 residues. With V trimmed by 6 bases and J by 6 bases, 9 bases remained unmatched. Germline V gene lookup returns CDR1 SNHLY and CDR2 FYNNEI. The CDR3 reads CASRQGQGGFNEQFF. CDR3 nucleotides: TGTGCCAGCAGGCAGGGACAGGGTGGCTTCAATGAGCAGTTCTTC. Looking up the rest from reference TRBV2 and TRBJ2-1 gives the full variable domain: EPEVTQTPSHQVTQMGQEVILRCVPISNHLYFYWYRQILGQKVEFLVSFYNNEISEKSEIFDDQFSVERPDGSNFTLKIRSTKLEDSAMYFCASRQGQGGFNEQFFGPGTRLTVL.

The gene calls are TRBV5-8 and TRBJ2-1; 11 bases agree with TRBD2. J was trimmed by 7 bases and V by 3 bases; bases with no gene match: 9. The CDR3 loop spans 16 amino acids. CDR1 is SGHTS and CDR2 is YDEGEE in the germline V gene. CDR3 amino acids: CASSSRVRLAGNEQFF. The CDR3 coding sequence is TGTGCCAGCAGCTCCCGAGTACGACTAGCGGGGAATGAGCAGTTCTTC.

The chain joins TRBV29-1 to TRBJ2-7; D ambiguous. The CDR3 runs to 12 residues. V dropped 0 bases and J dropped 2 bases, with 5 bases sitting between them. Germline-derived CDR1 and CDR2 are SQVTM and ANQGSEA. The CDR3 loop is CSVEDSPYEQYF. In DNA form, the CDR3 reads TGCAGCGTTGAAGATAGCCCCTACGAGCAGTACTTC.

This clone was detected only a few times. The chain uses TRBV27 and TRBJ1-2; tentatively, D is TRBD1 (5 bases). Germline lookup yields CDR1 MNHEY and CDR2 SMNVEV (reference sequence). This CDR3 contains 14 residues. With 6 bases removed from V and 4 bases from J, the gap between germline ends came to 15 bases. Written as DNA, the CDR3 is TGTGCCAGCAGCTCACGGAGACAGAGCTATGGCTACACCTTC. This translates into CASSSRRQSYGYTF.

This clone was detected only once. At one of its ends the junction is not consistent with the germline gene, which may arise from a read error. The chain recombines TRBV7-9 with TRBJ2-2, with D possibly being TRBD2 (6 bases). Germline values: CDR1 SEHNR, CDR2 FQNEAQ (reference sequence). The CDR3 extends over 13 amino acids. The CDR3 DNA is TGTGCCAGCAGATTAGGAGGGGATCTAGAGCTGTTTTTT. Protein sequence: CASRLGGDLELFF.

The chain recombines TRBV5-1 with TRBJ2-1; D unresolved. Germline V gene data show CDR1 as SGHRS and CDR2 as YFSETQ. The V end was cut by 0 bases, the J end by 4 bases, with 11 bases between. The CDR3 is made up of 15 amino acids. The CDR3 is CASSLVVGNYNEQFF. CDR3 sequence (DNA): TGCGCCAGCAGCTTGGTAGTTGGAAATTACAATGAGCAGTTCTTC.

The chain has TRBV7-9 and TRBJ1-5; 7 nucleotides align to TRBD1. The CDR3 totals 15 residues. V dropped 4 bases and J dropped 6; count of bases not matched to a gene: 9. CDR1 SEHNR and CDR2 FQNEAQ come from the germline V gene (reference sequence). In DNA form, the CDR3 reads TGTGCCAGCAGCTCTTCGTCAGGGGGGGTTCAGCCCCAGCATTTT. It is translated as CASSSSSGGVQPQHF.

The chain has TRBV12-5 and TRBJ2-7; D unclear. Trimming took off 1 base at V and 1 base at J, with 8 bases between the two ends. The CDR3 extends over 14 amino acids. Germline loops: CDR1 LGHNT, CDR2 FRNRAP. In DNA, the CDR3 is TGTGCTAGTGGTTTGGGACTGGTGTCCTACGAGCAGTACTTC. Translation: CASGLGLVSYEQYF.

In nucleotides, the CDR3 is TGTGCCAGCTCACCTGGGGGACAGGGAGAGCGGCTTAACTATGGCTACACCTTC. It specifies CASSPGGQGERLNYGYTF. The chain carries TRBV18 and TRBJ1-2, with 9 bases lining up with TRBD1. CDR1 and CDR2 from the germline V gene are KGHSH and LQKENI. CDR3 length equals 18 residues. Trimming cost V 3 bases and J 1 base; bases outside gene matches: 12.

The CDR3 region is CASSLLRGNQPQHF. The CDR3, as DNA: TGTGCCAGCAGTTTACTACGAGGGAATCAGCCCCAGCATTTT. This chain links TRBV27 with TRBJ1-5; no clear D. V shed 2 bases and J shed 4 bases, with 9 bases lying between them. Germline CDR1 reads MNHEY; CDR2 reads SMNVEV (reference sequence). This CDR3 is 14 amino acids long.

A single count supports this clone. The chain's CDR3 is CASSYQGASSDTQYF. CDR3 in DNA: TGTGCCAGCAGTTACCAGGGGGCTTCATCAGATACGCAGTATTTT. The chain recombines TRBV27 with TRBJ2-3, with 8 bases lining up with TRBD1. The trim removed 4 bases at V and 4 bases at J, leaving 7 bases unmatched. This CDR3 has 15 residues. Germline loops: CDR1 MNHEY, CDR2 SMNVEV (reference sequence).

The gene calls are TRBV15 and TRBJ2-7; 7 positions agree with TRBD1. From germline, CDR1 is LNHNV and CDR2 YYDKDF (reference sequence). With V trimmed by 0 bases and J by 1 base, 3 bases remained unmatched. The CDR3 totals 15 residues. The CDR3 DNA reads as TGTGCCACCAGCAGAGATCGGACAGGTTCCTACGAGCAGTACTTC. Its protein is CATSRDRTGSYEQYF.

J is TRBJ2-3 and V is TRBV6-6, with 11 bases that match TRBD2. Germline assignment: CDR1 MNHNY and CDR2 SVGAGI (reference sequence). V lost 7 bases to trimming and J lost 2 bases; unmatched junction nucleotides: 5. The CDR3 covers 15 residues. CDR3 in amino acids: CASKTSGGDTDTQYF. CDR3 DNA: TGTGCCAGCAAAACTAGCGGGGGAGACACAGATACGCAGTATTTT.